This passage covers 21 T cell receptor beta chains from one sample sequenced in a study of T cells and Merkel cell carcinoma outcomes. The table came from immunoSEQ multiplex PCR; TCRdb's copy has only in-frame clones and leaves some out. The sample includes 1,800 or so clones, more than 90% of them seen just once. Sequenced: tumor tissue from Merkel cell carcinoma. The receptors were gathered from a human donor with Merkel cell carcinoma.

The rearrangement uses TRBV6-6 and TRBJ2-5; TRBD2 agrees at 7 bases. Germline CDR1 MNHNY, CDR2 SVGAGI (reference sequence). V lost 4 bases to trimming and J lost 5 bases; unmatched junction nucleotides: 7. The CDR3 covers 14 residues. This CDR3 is CASSSRGGRETQYF. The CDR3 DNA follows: TGTGCCAGCAGTTCGCGCGGGGGACGGGAGACCCAGTACTTC.

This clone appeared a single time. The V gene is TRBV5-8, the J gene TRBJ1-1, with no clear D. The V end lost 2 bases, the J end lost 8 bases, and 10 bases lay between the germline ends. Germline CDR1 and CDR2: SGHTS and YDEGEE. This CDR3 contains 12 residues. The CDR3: CASSFPAFEAFF. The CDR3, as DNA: TGTGCCAGCAGCTTTCCTGCTTTCGAAGCTTTCTTT.

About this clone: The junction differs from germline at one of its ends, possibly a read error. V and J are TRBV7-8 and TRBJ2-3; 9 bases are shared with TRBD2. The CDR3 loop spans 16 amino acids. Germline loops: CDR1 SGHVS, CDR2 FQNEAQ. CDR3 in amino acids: CASSLAASGETDTQYF. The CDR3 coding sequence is TGTGCCAGCAGCTTAGCGGCTAGCGGGGAGACAGATACACAGTATTTT.

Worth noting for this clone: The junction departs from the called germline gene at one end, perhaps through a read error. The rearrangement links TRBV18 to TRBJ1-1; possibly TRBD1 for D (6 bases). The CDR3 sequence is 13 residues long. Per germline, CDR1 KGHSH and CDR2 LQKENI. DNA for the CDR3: TGTGCCAGCTCGTCAGGGGAGCGGGGTGAAGTTTTCTTT. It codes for CASSSGERGEVFF.

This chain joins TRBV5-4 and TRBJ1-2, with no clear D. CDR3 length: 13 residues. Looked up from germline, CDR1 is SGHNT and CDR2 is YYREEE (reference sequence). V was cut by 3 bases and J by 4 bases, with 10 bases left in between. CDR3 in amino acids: CASSSPGVYGYTF. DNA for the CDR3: TGTGCCAGCAGCTCTCCGGGAGTCTATGGCTACACCTTC. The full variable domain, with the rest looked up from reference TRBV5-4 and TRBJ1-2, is ETGVTQSPTHLIKTRGQQVTLRCSSQSGHNTVSWYQQALGQGPQFIFQYYREEENGRGNFPPRFSGLQFPNYSSELNVNALELDDSALYLCASSSPGVYGYTFGSGTRLTVV.

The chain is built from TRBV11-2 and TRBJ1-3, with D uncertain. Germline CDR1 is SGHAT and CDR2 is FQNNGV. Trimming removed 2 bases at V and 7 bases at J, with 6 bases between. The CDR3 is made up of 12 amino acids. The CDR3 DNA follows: TGTGCCAGCAGCTTATCGGGGAACACCATATATTTT. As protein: CASSLSGNTIYF.

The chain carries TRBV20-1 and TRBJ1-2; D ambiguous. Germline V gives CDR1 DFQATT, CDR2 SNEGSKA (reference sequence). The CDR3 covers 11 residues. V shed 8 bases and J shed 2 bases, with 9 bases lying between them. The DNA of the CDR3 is TGCAGTACGGGAGGGAACTATGGCTACACCTTC. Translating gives CSTGGNYGYTF.

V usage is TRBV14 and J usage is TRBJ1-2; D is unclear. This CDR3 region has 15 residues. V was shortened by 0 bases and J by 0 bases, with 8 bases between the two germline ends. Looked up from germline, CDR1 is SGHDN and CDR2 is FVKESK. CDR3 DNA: TGTGCCAGCAGCCAAGAATCACGACCTAACTATGGCTACACCTTC. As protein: CASSQESRPNYGYTF.

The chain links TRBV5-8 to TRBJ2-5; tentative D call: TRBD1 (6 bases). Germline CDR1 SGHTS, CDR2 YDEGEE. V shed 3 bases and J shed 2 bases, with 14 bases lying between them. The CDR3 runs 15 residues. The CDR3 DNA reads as TGTGCCAGCAGCTCCGGACAGATTGAGCAAGAGACCCAGTACTTC. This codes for CASSSGQIEQETQYF.

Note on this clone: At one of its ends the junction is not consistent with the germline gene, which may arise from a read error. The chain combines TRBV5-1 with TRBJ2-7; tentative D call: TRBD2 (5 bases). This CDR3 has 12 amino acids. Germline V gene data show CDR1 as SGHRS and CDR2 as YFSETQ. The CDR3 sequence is CANSLEAYEQYF. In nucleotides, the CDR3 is TGCGCCAACAGCTTGGAGGCCTACGAGCAGTACTTC.

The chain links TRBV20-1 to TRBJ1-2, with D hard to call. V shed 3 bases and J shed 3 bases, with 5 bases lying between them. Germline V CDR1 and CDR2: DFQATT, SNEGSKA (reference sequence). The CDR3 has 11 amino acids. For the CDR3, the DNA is TGCAGTGCTAGCGCAGACTATGGCTACACCTTC. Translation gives CSASADYGYTF.

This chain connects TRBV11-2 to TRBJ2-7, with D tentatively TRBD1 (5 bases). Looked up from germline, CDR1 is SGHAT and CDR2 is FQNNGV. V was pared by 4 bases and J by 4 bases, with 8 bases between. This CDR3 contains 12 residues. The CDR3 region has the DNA TGTGCCAGCAGCTCAGGACAATACGAGCAGTACTTC. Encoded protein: CASSSGQYEQYF.

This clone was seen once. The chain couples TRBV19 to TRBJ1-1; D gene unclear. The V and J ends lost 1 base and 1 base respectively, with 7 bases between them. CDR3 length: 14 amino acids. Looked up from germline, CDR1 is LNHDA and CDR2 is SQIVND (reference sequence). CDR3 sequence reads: CASSIVRQNTEAFF. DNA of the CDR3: TGTGCCAGTAGTATAGTCCGGCAGAACACTGAAGCTTTCTTT.

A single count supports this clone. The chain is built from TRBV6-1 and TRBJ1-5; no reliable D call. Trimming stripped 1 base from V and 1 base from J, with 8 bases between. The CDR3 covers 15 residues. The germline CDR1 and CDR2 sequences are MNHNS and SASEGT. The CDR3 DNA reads TGTGCCAGCAGTGAAGAGGGTTTGAGCAATCAGCCCCAGCATTTT. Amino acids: CASSEEGLSNQPQHF.

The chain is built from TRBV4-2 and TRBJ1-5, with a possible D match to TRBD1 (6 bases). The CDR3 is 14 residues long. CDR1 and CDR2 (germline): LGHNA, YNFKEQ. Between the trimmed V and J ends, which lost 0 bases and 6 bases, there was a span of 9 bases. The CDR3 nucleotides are TGTGCCAGCAGCCAAGAGGGGGGCCGTCAGCCCCAGCATTTT. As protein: CASSQEGGRQPQHF.

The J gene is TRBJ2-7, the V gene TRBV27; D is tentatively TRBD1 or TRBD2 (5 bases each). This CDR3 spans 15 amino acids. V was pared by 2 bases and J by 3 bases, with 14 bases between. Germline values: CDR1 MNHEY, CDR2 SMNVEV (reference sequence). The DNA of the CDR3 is TGTGCCAGCAGTTTAGTTGGGGGTCCCTTCTACGAGCAGTACTTC. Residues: CASSLVGGPFYEQYF.

This CDR3 is CASSLNWGLISYEQYF. The CDR3, as DNA: TGTGCCAGCAGTTTAAACTGGGGATTGATATCCTACGAGCAGTACTTC. The chain carries TRBV27 and TRBJ2-7; D not resolved. Germline CDR1 is MNHEY and CDR2 is SMNVEV (reference sequence). V lost 2 bases, J lost 1 base, and 15 bases lay in between. This CDR3 contains 16 residues.

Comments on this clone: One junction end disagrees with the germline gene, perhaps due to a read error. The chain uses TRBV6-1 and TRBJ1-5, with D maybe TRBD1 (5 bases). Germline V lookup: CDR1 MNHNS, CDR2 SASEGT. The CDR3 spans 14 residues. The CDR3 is CASNEAGGNQPQHF. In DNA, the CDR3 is TGTGCCAGCAATGAAGCGGGGGGGAATCAGCCCCAGCATTTT.

CDR3 sequence: CASSYSRQTGNTIYF. The CDR3 DNA sequence: TGTGCCAGCAGTTACTCACGACAGACTGGAAACACCATATATTTT. The chain links TRBV6-5 to TRBJ1-3; tentative D call: TRBD1 (5 bases). The germline V gene encodes CDR1 MNHEY and CDR2 SVGAGI. Trimming shortened V by 0 bases and J by 2 bases, and 8 bases separated the two germline ends. The CDR3 extends over 15 amino acids.

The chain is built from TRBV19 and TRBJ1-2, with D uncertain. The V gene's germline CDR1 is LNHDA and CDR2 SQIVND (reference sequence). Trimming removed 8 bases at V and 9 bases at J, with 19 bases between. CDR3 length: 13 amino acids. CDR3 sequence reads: CASSQALGGSYTF. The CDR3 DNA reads TGTGCCAGTTCCCAGGCGCTGGGAGGGAGCTACACCTTC. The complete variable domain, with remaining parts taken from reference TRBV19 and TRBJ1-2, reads DGGITQSPKYLFRKEGQNVTLSCEQNLNHDAMYWYRQDPGQGLRLIYYSQIVNDFQKGDIAEGYSVSREKKESFPLTVTSAQKNPTAFYLCASSQALGGSYTFGSGTRLTVV.

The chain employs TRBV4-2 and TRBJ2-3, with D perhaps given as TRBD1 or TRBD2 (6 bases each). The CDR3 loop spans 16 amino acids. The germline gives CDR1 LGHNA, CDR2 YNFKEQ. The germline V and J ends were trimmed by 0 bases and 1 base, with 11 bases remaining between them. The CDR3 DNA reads TGTGCCAGCAGCCAAGAAAAGGGGGGAGGCACAGATACGCAGTATTTT. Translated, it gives CASSQEKGGGTDTQYF.